Detailed here is one TCR beta chain. The V segment lost 5 bases and the J segment 2 bases; nucleotides outside the gene matches: 7. The germline V gene encodes CDR1 MDHEN and CDR2 SYDVKM. CDR3 length: 17 amino acids. The data are from a study of Ad26.COV2.S vaccination and SARS-CoV-2 variants. Treatment indicated: around 19 received Ad26.COV2.S at low or high dose, single or two shots; about 5 received placebo; per-sample allocation not given. Samples analyzed were those drawn on day 63 after the first vaccine or placebo injection. Measured with immunoSEQ multiplex PCR; TCRdb has only the in-frame clones, and not every one. In the table there are 300,000 to 350,000 clones, 65% to 90% of which are singletons.

V usage is TRBV28 and J usage is TRBJ2-4, with TRBD1 matching 12 bases. The receptor comes from a person between 18 and 65 years old who received the Ad26.COV2.S COVID-19 vaccine or a placebo. This specimen consisted of peripheral blood, obtained in a trial of Ad26.COV2.S vaccine versus placebo. The CDR3 loop reads CASSPPGTGGPKNIQYF. In DNA form, the CDR3 reads TGTGCCAGCAGTCCTCCGGGGACAGGGGGCCCCAAAAACATTCAGTACTTC.